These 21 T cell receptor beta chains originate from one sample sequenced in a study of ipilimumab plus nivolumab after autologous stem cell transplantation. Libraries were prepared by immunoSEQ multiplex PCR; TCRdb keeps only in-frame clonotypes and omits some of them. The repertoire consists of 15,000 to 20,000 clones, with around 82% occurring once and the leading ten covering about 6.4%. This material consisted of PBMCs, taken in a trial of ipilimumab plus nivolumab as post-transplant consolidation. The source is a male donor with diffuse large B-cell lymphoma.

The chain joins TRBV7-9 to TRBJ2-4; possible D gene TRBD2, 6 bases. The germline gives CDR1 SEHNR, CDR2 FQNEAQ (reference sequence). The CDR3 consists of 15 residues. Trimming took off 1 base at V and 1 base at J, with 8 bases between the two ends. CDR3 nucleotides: TGTGCCAGCAGCTTAGTCGGGGGTGCCAAAAACATTCAGTACTTC. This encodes CASSLVGGAKNIQYF.

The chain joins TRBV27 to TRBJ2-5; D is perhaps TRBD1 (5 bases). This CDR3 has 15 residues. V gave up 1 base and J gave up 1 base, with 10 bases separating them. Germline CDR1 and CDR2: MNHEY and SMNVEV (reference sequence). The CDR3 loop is CASSLFLDSQETQYF. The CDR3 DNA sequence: TGTGCCAGCAGTTTATTTCTAGACAGCCAAGAGACCCAGTACTTC.

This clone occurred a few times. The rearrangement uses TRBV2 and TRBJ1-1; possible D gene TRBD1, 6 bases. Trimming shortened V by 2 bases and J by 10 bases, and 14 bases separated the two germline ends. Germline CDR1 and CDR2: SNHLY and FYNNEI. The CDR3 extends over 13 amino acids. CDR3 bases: TGTGCCAGCAGTGAAACGGCTGGGGGGCTAGCTTTCTTT. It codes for CASSETAGGLAFF.

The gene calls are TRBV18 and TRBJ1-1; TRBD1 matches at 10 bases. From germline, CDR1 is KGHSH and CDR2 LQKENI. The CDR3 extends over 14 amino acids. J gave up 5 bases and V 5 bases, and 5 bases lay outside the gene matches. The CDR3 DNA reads TGTGCCAGCTCATCCGGGACAGGGGTTACTGAAGCTTTCTTT. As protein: CASSSGTGVTEAFF.

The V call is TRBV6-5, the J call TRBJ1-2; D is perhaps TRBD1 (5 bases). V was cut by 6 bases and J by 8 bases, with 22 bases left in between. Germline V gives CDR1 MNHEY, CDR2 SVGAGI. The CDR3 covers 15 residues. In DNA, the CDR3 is TGTGCCAGCAGCCGCCTGGCCCCGGCGGGGGAGGGCTACACCTTC. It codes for CASSRLAPAGEGYTF.

For the CDR3, the DNA is TGTGCCAGCAGTTACTCGGGACAGGGGAATGGCTACACCTTC. Translating gives CASSYSGQGNGYTF. J is TRBJ1-2 and V is TRBV6-5; TRBD1 matches at 10 bases. The CDR3 is 14 residues long. V lost 0 bases to trimming and J lost 6 bases; unmatched junction nucleotides: 1. The germline V gene encodes CDR1 MNHEY and CDR2 SVGAGI.

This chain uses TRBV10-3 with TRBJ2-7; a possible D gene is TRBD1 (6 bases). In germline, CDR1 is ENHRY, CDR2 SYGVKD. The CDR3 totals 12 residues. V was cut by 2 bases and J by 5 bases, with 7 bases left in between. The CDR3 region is CAISENRDEQYF. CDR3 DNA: TGTGCCATCAGTGAGAACAGGGACGAGCAGTACTTC.

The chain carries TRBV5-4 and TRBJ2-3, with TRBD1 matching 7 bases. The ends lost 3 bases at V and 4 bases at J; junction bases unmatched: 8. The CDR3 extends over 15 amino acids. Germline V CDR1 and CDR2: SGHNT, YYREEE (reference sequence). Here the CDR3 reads CASSSSRGSSDTQYF. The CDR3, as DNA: TGTGCCAGCAGCTCCTCCAGGGGGTCGTCAGATACGCAGTATTTT.

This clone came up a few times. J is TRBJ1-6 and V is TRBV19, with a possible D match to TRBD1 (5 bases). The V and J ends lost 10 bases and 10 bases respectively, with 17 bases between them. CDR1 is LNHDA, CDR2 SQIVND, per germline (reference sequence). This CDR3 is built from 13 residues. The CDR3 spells CATRYQGNSPLHF. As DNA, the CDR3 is TGTGCCACCAGATACCAGGGTAACTCACCCCTCCACTTT.

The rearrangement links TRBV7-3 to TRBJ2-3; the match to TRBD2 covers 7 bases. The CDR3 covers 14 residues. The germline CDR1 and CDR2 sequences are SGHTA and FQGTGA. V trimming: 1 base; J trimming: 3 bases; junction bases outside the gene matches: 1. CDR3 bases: TGTGCCAGCAGCTTAATAGCGGGTACAGATACGCAGTATTTT. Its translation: CASSLIAGTDTQYF.

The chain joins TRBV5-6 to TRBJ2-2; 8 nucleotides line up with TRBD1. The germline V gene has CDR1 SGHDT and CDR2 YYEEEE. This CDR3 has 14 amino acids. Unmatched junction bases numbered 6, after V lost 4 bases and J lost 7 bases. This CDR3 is CASSKRTGHGELFF. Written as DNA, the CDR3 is TGTGCCAGCAGCAAGCGGACAGGGCACGGGGAGCTGTTTTTT. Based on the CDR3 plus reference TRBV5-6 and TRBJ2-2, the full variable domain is DAGVTQSPTHLIKTRGQQVTLRCSPKSGHDTVSWYQQALGQGPQFIFQYYEEEERQRGNFPDRFSGHQFPNYSSELNVNALLLGDSALYLCASSKRTGHGELFFGEGSRLTVL.

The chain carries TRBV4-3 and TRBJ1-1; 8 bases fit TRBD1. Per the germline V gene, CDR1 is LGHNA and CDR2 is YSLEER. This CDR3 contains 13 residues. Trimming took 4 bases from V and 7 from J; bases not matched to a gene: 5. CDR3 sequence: CASSRGQGGEAFF. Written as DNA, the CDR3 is TGCGCCAGCAGCCGCGGACAGGGAGGTGAAGCTTTCTTT.

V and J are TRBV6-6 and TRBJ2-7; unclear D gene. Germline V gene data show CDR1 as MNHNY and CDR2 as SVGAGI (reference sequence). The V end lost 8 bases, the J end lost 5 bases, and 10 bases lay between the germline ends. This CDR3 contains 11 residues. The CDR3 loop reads CASQTRDEQYF. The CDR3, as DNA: TGTGCCAGCCAGACAAGGGACGAGCAGTACTTC.

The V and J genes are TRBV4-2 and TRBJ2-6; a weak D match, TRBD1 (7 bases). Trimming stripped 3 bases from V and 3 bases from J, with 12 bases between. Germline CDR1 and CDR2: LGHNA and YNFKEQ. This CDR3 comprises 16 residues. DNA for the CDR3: TGTGCCAGCAGCCATAACAGGGGACTTGGGGCCAACGTCCTGACTTTC. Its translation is CASSHNRGLGANVLTF.

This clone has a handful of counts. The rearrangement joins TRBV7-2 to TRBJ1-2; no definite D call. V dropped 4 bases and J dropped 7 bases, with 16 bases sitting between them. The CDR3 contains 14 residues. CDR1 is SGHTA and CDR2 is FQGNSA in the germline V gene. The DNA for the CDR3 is TGTGCCAGCAGCTCGGGCAGGCTGGCCGGTGGCTACACCTTC. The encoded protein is CASSSGRLAGGYTF.

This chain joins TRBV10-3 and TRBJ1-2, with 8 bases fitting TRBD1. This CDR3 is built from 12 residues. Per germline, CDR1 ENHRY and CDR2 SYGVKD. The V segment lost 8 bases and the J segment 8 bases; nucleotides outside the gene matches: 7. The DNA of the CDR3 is TGTGCCATCCGGGAGACAGGGGAGGGCTACACCTTC. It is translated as CAIRETGEGYTF.

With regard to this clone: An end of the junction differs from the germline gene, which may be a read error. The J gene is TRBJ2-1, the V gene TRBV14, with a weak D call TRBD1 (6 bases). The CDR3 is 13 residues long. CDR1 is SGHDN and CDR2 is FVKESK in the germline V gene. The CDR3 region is CASSQGVLGTQFF. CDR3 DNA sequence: TGTGCCAGCAGTCAAGGTGTACTTGGGACACAGTTCTTC. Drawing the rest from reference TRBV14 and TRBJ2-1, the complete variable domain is EAGVTQFPSHSVIEKGQTVTLRCDPISGHDNLYWYRRVMGKEIKFLLHFVKESKQDESGMPNNRFLAERTGGTYSTLKVQPAELEDSGVYFCASSQGVLGTQFFGPGTRLTVL.

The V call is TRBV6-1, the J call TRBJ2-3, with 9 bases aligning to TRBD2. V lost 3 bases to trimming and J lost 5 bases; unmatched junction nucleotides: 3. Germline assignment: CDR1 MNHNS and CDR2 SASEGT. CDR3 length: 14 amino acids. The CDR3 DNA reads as TGTGCCAGCAGTGATGCTAGCGGGGTAGATACGCAGTATTTT. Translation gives CASSDASGVDTQYF.

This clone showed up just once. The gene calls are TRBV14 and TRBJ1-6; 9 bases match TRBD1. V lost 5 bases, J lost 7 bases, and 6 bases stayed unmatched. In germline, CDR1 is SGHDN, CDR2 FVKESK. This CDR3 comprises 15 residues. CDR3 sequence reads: CASSYYRGQNSPLHF. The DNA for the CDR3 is TGTGCCAGCAGCTACTACAGGGGGCAAAATTCACCCCTCCACTTT.

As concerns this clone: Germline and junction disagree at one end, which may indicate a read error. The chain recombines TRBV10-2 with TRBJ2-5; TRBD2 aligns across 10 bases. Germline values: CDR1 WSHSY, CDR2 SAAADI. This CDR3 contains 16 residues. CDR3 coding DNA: TGTGCCAGCAGGGCTAGCGGGGGCCTCTTCCAAGAGACCCAGTACTTC. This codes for CASRASGGLFQETQYF.

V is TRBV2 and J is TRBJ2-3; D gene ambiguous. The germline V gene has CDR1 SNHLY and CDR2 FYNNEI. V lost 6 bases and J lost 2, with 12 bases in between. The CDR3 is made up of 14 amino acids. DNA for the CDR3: TGTGCCAGCAGAGAGCGAATAGACACAGATACGCAGTATTTT. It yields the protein CASRERIDTDTQYF.